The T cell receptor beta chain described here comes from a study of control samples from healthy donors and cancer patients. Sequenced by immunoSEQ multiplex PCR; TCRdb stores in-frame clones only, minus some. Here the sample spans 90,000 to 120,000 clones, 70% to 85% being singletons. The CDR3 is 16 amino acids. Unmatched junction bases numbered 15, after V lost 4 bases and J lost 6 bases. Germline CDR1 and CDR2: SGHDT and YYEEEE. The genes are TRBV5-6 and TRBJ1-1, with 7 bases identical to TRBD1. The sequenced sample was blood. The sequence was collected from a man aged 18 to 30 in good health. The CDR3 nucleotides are TGTGCCAGCAGCAACAGCCTATGGGGACAGTCGTCTGAAGCTTTCTTT. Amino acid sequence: CASSNSLWGQSSEAFF.